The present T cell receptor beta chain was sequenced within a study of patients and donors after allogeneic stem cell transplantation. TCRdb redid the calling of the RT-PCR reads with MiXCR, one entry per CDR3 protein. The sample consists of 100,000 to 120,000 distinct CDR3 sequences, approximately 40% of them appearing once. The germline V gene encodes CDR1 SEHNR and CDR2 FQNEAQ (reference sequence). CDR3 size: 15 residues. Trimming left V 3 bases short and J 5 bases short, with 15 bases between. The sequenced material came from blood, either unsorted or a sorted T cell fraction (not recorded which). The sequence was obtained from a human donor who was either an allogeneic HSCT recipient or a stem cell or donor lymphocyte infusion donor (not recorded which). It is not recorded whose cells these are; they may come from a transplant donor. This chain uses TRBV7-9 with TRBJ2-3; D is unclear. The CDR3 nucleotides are TGTGCCAGCAGCTTCCAGGCGATTCGGGTAGATACGCAGTATTTT. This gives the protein CASSFQAIRVDTQYF.